This T cell receptor (beta chain) was recovered during a study of T cell responses to AZD1222 COVID-19 vaccine. Using immunoSEQ multiplex PCR, the repertoire was profiled, and TCRdb retains in-frame clones only, with some absent. The sample carries tens of thousands of clones, more than 75% recorded once. About this clone itself: No antigen is known for it.

Regarding the study as a whole: Possibly, clonal diversity was underestimated; donors were largely white British and included more females.

Material: peripheral blood, obtained on day 0 of AZD1222 vaccination. The sequence was collected from an adult in good health.

Written as DNA, the CDR3 is TGTGCCAGCAGTTTAGGTTTTATGGGGGTAGCCAAGTACGAGCAGTACTTC. This sequence encodes CASSLGFMGVAKYEQYF. The chain employs TRBV28 and TRBJ2-7; D possibly uses TRBD1 or TRBD2 (5 bases each). CDR3 size: 17 residues. Germline values: CDR1 MDHEN, CDR2 SYDVKM. Trimming took 2 bases from V and 4 from J, leaving 21 bases between them.